This passage covers 10 T cell receptor beta chains from one sample sequenced in a study of long-term antiretroviral therapy in people with HIV. Runs used v3.0 of the immunoSEQ assay and were done at survey level. Profiled with immunoSEQ multiplex PCR; TCRdb holds only in-frame clones, not every one. This table holds tens of thousands of clones, approximately 80% found once. Specimen: unsorted PBMCs, collected 0.5 years after starting antiretroviral therapy. The receptors derive from a man younger than 35 with HIV.

The count of this clone is one. The V and J genes are TRBV5-1 and TRBJ2-7; 10 nucleotides align to TRBD1. The V and J ends lost 7 bases and 3 bases, in that order; junction bases with no gene match: 7. Per the germline V gene, CDR1 is SGHRS and CDR2 is YFSETQ. The CDR3 spans 14 residues. CDR3 DNA sequence: TGCGCCAGCGGGTTCGGACAGGGGGTCTACGAGCAGTACTTC. Its translation: CASGFGQGVYEQYF.

This clone was seen more than once but under ten times. The rearrangement links TRBV30 to TRBJ1-1; D is unresolved. Germline CDR1 GTSNPN, CDR2 SVGIG (reference sequence). CDR3 length: 17 amino acids. Trimming cost V 1 base and J 4 bases, with 22 bases left between them. CDR3 DNA sequence: TGTGCCTGGAGTGGGTGGGAGCCTGACTTTTCTTTCACTGAAGCTTTCTTT. Encoded protein: CAWSGWEPDFSFTEAFF.

The rearrangement joins TRBV7-8 to TRBJ2-3, with no clear D. There are 16 residues in the CDR3. The V end lost 5 bases, the J end lost 0 bases, and 15 bases lay between the germline ends. Germline V lookup: CDR1 SGHVS, CDR2 FQNEAQ. The CDR3 DNA follows: TGTGCCAGCAGCCCCTTACCTAGTGTTAGCACAGATACGCAGTATTTT. Translating gives CASSPLPSVSTDTQYF.

V usage is TRBV15 and J usage is TRBJ1-1, with a tentative D call TRBD1 (5 bases). CDR1 LNHNV and CDR2 YYDKDF come from the germline V gene (reference sequence). Trimming removed 7 bases from V and 0 bases from J, with 12 bases in between. The CDR3 totals 14 residues. This CDR3 is CATMEGFMNTEAFF. The DNA for the CDR3 is TGTGCCACCATGGAGGGGTTCATGAACACTGAAGCTTTCTTT.

In this sample, this clone turned up once. J is TRBJ1-2 and V is TRBV5-1; 7 positions agree with TRBD1. The CDR3 is 16 residues long. CDR1 SGHRS and CDR2 YFSETQ come from the germline V gene. The J segment lost 4 bases and the V segment lost 0 bases, leaving 9 bases of the junction unmatched. CDR3 nucleotide sequence: TGCGCCAGCAGCTTGGTCAACGGACAGGATCGCTATGGCTACACCTTC. Translation gives CASSLVNGQDRYGYTF.

The genes are TRBV7-2 and TRBJ1-3; tentative D call: TRBD1 (5 bases). The CDR3 length is 14 residues. Germline CDR1 reads SGHTA; CDR2 reads FQGNSA. The V end was cut by 2 bases, the J end by 4 bases, with 9 bases between. Here the CDR3 DNA reads TGTGCCAGCAGCTTAAACGGGGCAGGAAACACCATATATTTT. Amino acid sequence: CASSLNGAGNTIYF.

This chain connects TRBV18 to TRBJ1-1; no reliable D call. In germline, CDR1 is KGHSH, CDR2 LQKENI. This CDR3 spans 12 amino acids. V was shortened by 5 bases and J by 0 bases, with 4 bases between the two germline ends. CDR3: CASSKLNTEAFF. The CDR3 coding sequence is TGTGCCAGCTCAAAATTGAACACTGAAGCTTTCTTT.

This clone was detected only a few times. The genes are TRBV7-8 and TRBJ2-2; TRBD2 is a possible D gene (6 bases). The CDR3 is 20 amino acids. The germline gives CDR1 SGHVS, CDR2 FQNEAQ. Trimming shortened V by 5 bases and J by 2 bases, and 27 bases separated the two germline ends. CDR3 amino acids: CASSDTFSRGGAPNTGELFF. CDR3 DNA: TGTGCCAGCAGCGACACTTTTAGTAGGGGCGGGGCACCAAACACCGGGGAGCTGTTTTTT. The full variable domain, its missing parts supplied by reference TRBV7-8 and TRBJ2-2, is GAGVSQSPRYKVAKRGQDVALRCDPISGHVSLFWYQQALGQGPEFLTYFQNEAQLDKSGLPSDRFFAERPEGSVSTLKIQRTQQEDSAVYLCASSDTFSRGGAPNTGELFFGEGSRLTVL.

The chain employs TRBV9 and TRBJ2-6, with D perhaps matching TRBD2 (5 bases). V gave up 0 bases and J gave up 4 bases, with 11 bases separating them. Per the germline V gene, CDR1 is SGDLS and CDR2 is YYNGEE. This CDR3 contains 16 residues. Written as DNA, the CDR3 is TGTGCCAGCAGCGTAGCTAAAACGGGGGGGGCCAACGTCCTGACTTTC. Amino acids: CASSVAKTGGANVLTF.

The chain uses TRBV7-9 and TRBJ2-7; D is ambiguous. V lost 5 bases and J 3 bases, leaving 5 bases between the germline ends. The CDR3 has 11 residues. Germline CDR1 reads SEHNR; CDR2 reads FQNEAQ (reference sequence). CDR3 amino acids: CASSPYYEQYF. In DNA, the CDR3 is TGTGCCAGCAGCCCCTACTACGAGCAGTACTTC.